Following are 30 T cell receptor beta chains from one sample sequenced in a study of post-analysis software for immune sequencing data (dated by TCRdb to the mid-2010s). Library preparation was by PCR. The sequencer listed for this sample is Illumina HiSeq 2500. Unique molecular identifiers were incorporated into TCR beta cDNA libraries to reduce PCR and sequencing biases. The raw public reads went through TCRdb reprocessing: fastp at Q25, MiXCR clone calling, in-frame beta chains kept. CDR3 protein sequences are deduplicated, and each keeps its most common genes and DNA. The sample includes about half a million distinct CDR3 sequences, with approximately 46% observed a single time. The ten top clones hold 9.5% to 13% of the sample. Overall study results and their limits: Roughly 5 TRBV segments, including TRBV5-6, TRBV5-1 and TRBV20-1, were significantly more frequent in patients than controls.

These receptors lack a known antigen. Sample: blood. These receptor sequences come from a girl aged 10 to 17 with multiple sclerosis.

The chain couples TRBV20-1 to TRBJ2-3, with a tentative D call TRBD1 (5 bases). Trimming left V 1 base short and J 3 bases short, with 17 bases between. The CDR3 consists of 16 residues. The V gene's germline CDR1 is DFQATT and CDR2 SNEGSKA (reference sequence). The chain's CDR3 is CSARGLEAGLTDTQYF. The CDR3 DNA reads TGCAGTGCTAGAGGTTTAGAGGCAGGGCTGACAGATACGCAGTATTTT.

This clonotype came up once. The V call is TRBV7-9, the J call TRBJ2-2, with D tentatively TRBD2 (5 bases). V was shortened by 2 bases and J by 4 bases, with 8 bases between the two germline ends. The CDR3 spans 14 residues. The germline CDR1 and CDR2 sequences are SEHNR and FQNEAQ (reference sequence). In nucleotides, the CDR3 is TGTGCCAGCAGCTTACAGGCGGGCACCGGGGAGCTGTTTTTT. Its protein is CASSLQAGTGELFF.

This chain links TRBV6-5 with TRBJ1-2; possible D gene TRBD1, 5 bases. Germline V gives CDR1 MNHEY, CDR2 SVGAGI. Trimming removed 6 bases from V and 7 bases from J, with 12 bases in between. The CDR3 spans 12 residues. The CDR3 nucleotides are TGTGCCAGCAGGATGGGGGGAAGTGGCTACACCTTC. It specifies CASRMGGSGYTF.

This clonotype showed up just a few times. The V and J genes are TRBV6-2 or TRBV6-3 and TRBJ1-2; TRBD1 is a possible D gene (5 bases). V was cut by 5 bases and J by 5 bases, with 15 bases left in between. Germline CDR1 is MNHEY and CDR2 is SVGEGT. This CDR3 has 14 amino acids. CDR3 DNA sequence: TGTGCCAGCAGTGATATACAGGAACGTTATGGCTACACCTTC. As protein: CASSDIQERYGYTF.

The rearrangement joins TRBV5-1 to TRBJ2-7; D may be TRBD1 (6 bases). The CDR3 is made up of 17 amino acids. The V gene lost 6 bases and the J gene lost 0 bases, with 22 bases spanning the gap. CDR1 SGHRS and CDR2 YFSETQ come from the germline V gene. CDR3 coding DNA: TGCGCCAGCACTCACGATACCGAGGGGGTAAACTCCTACGAGCAGTACTTC. As protein: CASTHDTEGVNSYEQYF.

This rearrangement joins TRBV3-1 to TRBJ1-4, with D unclear. The CDR3 contains 16 residues. V was trimmed by 0 bases and J by 7 bases, leaving 15 bases between them. The germline gives CDR1 LGHDT, CDR2 YNNKEL (reference sequence). The CDR3 here is CASSQELAGGSEKLFF. In DNA form, the CDR3 reads TGTGCCAGCAGCCAAGAACTGGCCGGTGGAAGTGAAAAACTGTTTTTT.

This clonotype was recorded a few times. The chain links TRBV29-1 to TRBJ2-5, with D possibly TRBD2 on 6 matching bases. Germline assignment: CDR1 SQVTM and CDR2 ANQGSEA. The germline V and J ends were trimmed by 4 bases and 5 bases, with 20 bases remaining between them. CDR3 length: 15 residues. For the CDR3, the DNA is TGCAGCGTTGTAGGAGGGATAGGGTCGGACGAGACCCAGTACTTC. It translates to CSVVGGIGSDETQYF.

The V call is TRBV19, the J call TRBJ2-3; the match to TRBD2 covers 10 bases. V lost 10 bases and J lost 2; bases outside the gene matches: 9. Germline loops: CDR1 LNHDA, CDR2 SQIVND (reference sequence). The CDR3 sequence is 15 residues long. The CDR3 DNA reads as TGTGCCACTGGAGGACTAGCGGATATCACAGATACGCAGTATTTT. Residues: CATGGLADITDTQYF.

The rearrangement joins TRBV12-3 or TRBV12-4 to TRBJ2-7; the D gene is possibly TRBD2 (6 bases). V was trimmed by 3 bases and J by 0 bases, leaving 9 bases between them. The length of the CDR3 is 14 residues. Written as DNA, the CDR3 is TGTGCCAGCAGTTTCGGGGGTTTCTCCTACGAGCAGTACTTC. This codes for CASSFGGFSYEQYF.

CDR3 nucleotides: TGTGCCAGCAGCTTAGAGGACATCGTGGGGGGGCGCACAGATACGCAGTATTTT. Protein product: CASSLEDIVGGRTDTQYF. The rearrangement uses TRBV11-2 and TRBJ2-3, with D possibly matching TRBD2 (7 bases). V was shortened by 0 bases and J by 1 base, with 17 bases between the two germline ends. This CDR3 spans 18 amino acids. Germline CDR1 reads SGHAT; CDR2 reads FQNNGV.

This clonotype is large (0.1 to 1%) in the sample. The CDR3 here is CASSLYSNEQFF. In DNA, the CDR3 is TGTGCCAGCAGCTTATATAGCAATGAGCAGTTCTTC. The chain employs TRBV7-9 and TRBJ2-1, with D unclear. CDR3 size: 12 residues. Between the trimmed V and J ends, which lost 2 bases and 6 bases, there was a span of 5 bases. CDR1 and CDR2 (germline): SEHNR, FQNEAQ (reference sequence).

This chain joins TRBV6-5 and TRBJ2-4; 10 nucleotides match TRBD1. This CDR3 comprises 13 residues. CDR1 and CDR2 (germline): MNHEY, SVGAGI. Trimming at V came to 7 bases and at J to 13 bases, leaving 10 bases not matched to a gene. The DNA for the CDR3 is TGTGCCAGCACCTGGGACAGGGGAGAGGCCCAGTACTTC. It encodes CASTWDRGEAQYF.

This clonotype came up once. This chain joins TRBV13 and TRBJ2-5, with 7 bases lining up with TRBD1. TRBJ2-7 matches the DNA end more closely, so the J call is doubtful. Per the germline V gene, CDR1 is PRHDT and CDR2 is FYEKMQ (reference sequence). The CDR3 contains 13 residues. The CDR3 sequence: CASSLYRGNEQYF. CDR3 in DNA: TGTGCCAGCAGCTTGTACAGGGGCAACGAGCAGTACTTC.

The genes are TRBV20-1 and TRBJ1-2, with D tentatively TRBD1 (6 bases). CDR3 length equals 14 residues. CDR1 and CDR2 from the germline V gene are DFQATT and SNEGSKA (reference sequence). V dropped 4 bases and J dropped 4 bases, with 16 bases sitting between them. The CDR3 protein is CSATPGVLGYGYTF. In nucleotides, the CDR3 is TGCAGTGCTACCCCAGGGGTACTCGGCTATGGCTACACCTTC.

CDR3 DNA sequence: TGCGCCAGCAGTCAGGGGGCCAATAATGAAAAACTGTTTTTT. Encoded protein: CASSQGANNEKLFF. The V gene is TRBV5-1, the J gene TRBJ1-4, with 8 bases fitting TRBD1. Trimming removed 5 bases from V and 4 bases from J; junction bases left unmatched: 4. This CDR3 region has 14 residues. Germline values: CDR1 SGHRS, CDR2 YFSETQ.

The rearrangement uses TRBV5-1 and TRBJ2-5, with 7 nucleotides matching TRBD1. The closer fit of TRBJ2-7 to the DNA end suggests the J call may be wrong. Germline loops: CDR1 SGHRS, CDR2 YFSETQ. There are 14 residues in the CDR3. CDR3 bases: TGCGCCAGCAGCGAAGGGACAGCTTGGGGCGAGCAGTACTTC. Amino acids: CASSEGTAWGEQYF.

J is TRBJ2-1 and V is TRBV28; a weak D match, TRBD2 (7 bases). The CDR3 has 14 amino acids. Deletions cut 7 bases from V and 15 bases from J, with 25 bases between. Looked up from germline, CDR1 is MDHEN and CDR2 is SYDVKM. The CDR3 protein is CASIAGGGGGGAFF. As DNA, the CDR3 is TGTGCCAGCATAGCCGGTGGGGGAGGGGGGGGCGCGTTCTTC.

This clonotype was picked up a small number of times. This chain's CDR3 is CASSSPVNTDTQYF. The CDR3 DNA reads as TGCGCCAGCAGCTCTCCTGTAAACACAGATACGCAGTATTTT. This sequence joins TRBV5-1 and TRBJ2-3; no firm D call. Trimming took 3 bases from V and 2 from J, leaving 10 bases between them. The CDR3 sequence is 14 residues long. Germline-derived CDR1 and CDR2 are SGHRS and YFSETQ.

The sample holds a few counts of this clonotype. The chain links TRBV7-3 to TRBJ1-1; D may be TRBD1 (6 bases). Germline V gives CDR1 SGHTA, CDR2 FQGTGA. The CDR3 length is 13 residues. V was shortened by 4 bases and J by 11 bases, with 17 bases between the two germline ends. The DNA for the CDR3 is TGTGCCAGCAGCTCCCAACAAGGGGGTAGGGCTTTCTTT. This translates into CASSSQQGGRAFF.

J is TRBJ2-5 and V is TRBV19, with D hard to call. There are 15 residues in the CDR3. The germline V gene has CDR1 LNHDA and CDR2 SQIVND (reference sequence). Trimming stripped 0 bases from V and 11 bases from J, with 19 bases between. The CDR3 DNA reads as TGTGCCAGTAGTATAGATCTCGGGCTAGTCTATGAGCAGTACTTC. This gives the protein CASSIDLGLVYEQYF.

This clonotype was seen only a few times. The chain employs TRBV29-1 and TRBJ2-4; 7 bases fit TRBD1. This CDR3 has 14 residues. Germline V gene sequence: CDR1 SQVTM, CDR2 ANQGSEA. The V segment lost 4 bases and the J segment 0 bases; nucleotides outside the gene matches: 3. In DNA, the CDR3 is TGCAGCGTTGCGGGACAGTCAGCCAAAAACATTCAGTACTTC. Translation gives CSVAGQSAKNIQYF.

The CDR3 protein is CASSLTGTSGRHDTQYF. The CDR3 DNA reads TGTGCCAGCAGCTTGACCGGGACTAGCGGGAGGCACGATACGCAGTATTTT. This chain joins TRBV7-8 and TRBJ2-3; 15 nucleotides match TRBD2. The CDR3 loop spans 17 amino acids. Germline CDR1 SGHVS, CDR2 FQNEAQ. V dropped 3 bases and J dropped 6; count of bases not matched to a gene: 7.

This clonotype has more than one count but fewer than ten. This chain connects TRBV12-3 or TRBV12-4 to TRBJ1-2; 7 nucleotides line up with TRBD1. This CDR3 contains 13 residues. V lost 2 bases, J lost 6 bases, and 3 bases stayed unmatched. CDR3 DNA sequence: TGTGCCAGCAGTTTATTCCAGGGGGATGGCTACACCTTC. The encoded protein is CASSLFQGDGYTF.

V gene TRBV19 combines with J gene TRBJ1-6; weak D call: TRBD1 (5 bases). The CDR3 totals 16 residues. Germline V CDR1 and CDR2: LNHDA, SQIVND (reference sequence). Trimming cost V 1 base and J 7 bases, with 14 bases left between them. CDR3 nucleotide sequence: TGTGCCAGTAGTATAGTCCCGGGACTCCACAATTCACCCCTCCACTTT. It translates to CASSIVPGLHNSPLHF.

This clonotype was counted a few times. This chain joins TRBV27 and TRBJ1-6, with D perhaps matching TRBD1 (6 bases). Germline assignment: CDR1 MNHEY and CDR2 SMNVEV (reference sequence). This CDR3 contains 14 residues. V was shortened by 2 bases and J by 13 bases, with 15 bases between the two germline ends. The CDR3 DNA is TGTGCCAGCAGTTTAAGGGGACAAGTTTCGCCCCTCCACTTT. Its translation is CASSLRGQVSPLHF.

CDR3 in amino acids: CASSLDGTDDYGYTF. The CDR3 region has the DNA TGTGCCAGCAGCTTAGATGGGACGGACGACTATGGCTACACCTTC. V and J are TRBV11-2 and TRBJ1-2, with a tentative D call TRBD1 (5 bases). Deletions cut 0 bases from V and 3 bases from J, with 11 bases between. The CDR3 sequence is 15 residues long. Germline V gene sequence: CDR1 SGHAT, CDR2 FQNNGV.

This clonotype was observed a few times. This chain uses TRBV6-5 with TRBJ2-6, with 7 bases aligning to TRBD1. CDR3 size: 19 residues. The V gene's germline CDR1 is MNHEY and CDR2 SVGAGI. V dropped 0 bases and J dropped 1; count of bases not matched to a gene: 9. CDR3 bases: TGTGCCAGCAGTTACTCGATGGTGCCAGGGGGTTCTGGGGCCAACGTCCTGACTTTC. It is translated as CASSYSMVPGGSGANVLTF.

Only a few counts were recorded for this clonotype. The CDR3 coding sequence is TGTGCCAGCAGCCTGGGACAGGGTCTCGACAATGAGCAGTTCTTC. Its translation is CASSLGQGLDNEQFF. The V and J genes are TRBV7-9 and TRBJ2-1; TRBD1 aligns across 9 bases. The CDR3 runs to 15 residues. Looked up from germline, CDR1 is SEHNR and CDR2 is FQNEAQ (reference sequence). After removal of 5 bases from V and 5 bases from J, the junction contained 7 bases not matched to a gene.

DNA for the CDR3: TGTGCCAGCAGCCAAGGTCTAGCGGGAAGATACAATGAGCAGTTCTTC. It is translated as CASSQGLAGRYNEQFF. The chain uses TRBV4-2 and TRBJ2-1; 9 bases map to TRBD2. The CDR3 sequence is 16 residues long. With 1 base clipped from V and 4 bases from J, the junction kept 5 bases outside the gene matches. Germline assignment: CDR1 LGHNA and CDR2 YNFKEQ.

V is TRBV2 and J is TRBJ2-7; a possible D gene is TRBD2 (5 bases). Germline CDR1 and CDR2: SNHLY and FYNNEI. The germline V and J ends were trimmed by 2 bases and 7 bases, with 18 bases remaining between them. The CDR3 is 15 amino acids. CDR3 bases: TGTGCCAGCAGTGAAATGAGCGGAGACTACAATGAGCAGTACTTC. It encodes CASSEMSGDYNEQYF.